This section outlines one T cell receptor (beta chain) sequence together with its context. The specificity of this receptor is unknown. It has no much larger one-base neighbor in the sample; base qualities were not kept. A patient counted as having stable Graves' hyperthyroidism if no progression to ophthalmopathy occurred over 18 months of follow-up. Hyperthyroidism patients were newly diagnosed, had a disease duration of under 2 months, and were aged 18 to 65 years. Any patient with an uncontrolled infection, another autoimmune disease, pregnancy or lactation was excluded. Diagnoses were established on the basis of clinical symptoms, serum thyroxine and TRAb, thyroid ultrasound, and orbital computed tomography. PBMCs were isolated from 7.5 to 10 ml of fresh peripheral blood by Ficoll-Paque density gradient centrifugation. Trizol reagent was used to extract total RNA, and RNA quality was then checked on an Agilent 2100 Bioanalyzer.

Trimming at the junction amounts to 2 bases on V and 7 bases on J, and the germline ends lie 12 bases apart. Via the germline V gene, CDR1 is SGHTA and CDR2 FQGTGA. Inclusive of the bounding cysteine and phenylalanine, the CDR3 is 14 residues long. Of the read, only the CDR3 DNA is kept; its 42 bases are in frame from base 1. The TCR beta CDR3 regions were amplified from RNA transcripts. A first-round RT-PCR of the TCR CDR3 used the HTBI primer set with the Qiagen OneStep RT-PCR kit. The libraries were constructed in a second round of multiplex PCR and then size-selected and purified. Sequencing of the libraries was done on an Illumina HiSeq2000 using paired-end 100 bp reads. Per the source publication's procedure: Raw data were processed with SOAPnuke, discarding reads with adapters, uncalled bases, mean Phred below 15, or no exact constant-primer or identifier match. High-quality paired reads were merged using COPE v1.2.5, and each unique nucleotide sequence was defined as a clonotype. MiTCR v1.1 was used to align clonotypes to the IMGT TRBV, TRBD and TRBJ reference segments. The analysis included only V-J combinations with a frequency above 0.0001, which together covered over 98% of the repertoires. The TCS score was defined as the ratio of F50 (clonal expansion) to E x V (chaos), calculated using BLOSUM62-based TCRdist between CDR3 peptides within each V-J. Welch's t-statistics and random forest reduced roughly 530 V-J features to 13, which were used in a naive Bayes classifier (R e1071). The raw public data were reprocessed by TCRdb itself: fastp quality trimming at Q25, MiXCR clonotype calling, in-frame beta chains only. Merged by CDR3 protein, the rows form single entries marked with the most common genes and DNA. These V and J calls rely on TCRdb rather than the paper's analysis. This sample comprises under 300,000 distinct CDR3 sequences, roughly 15% of them detected only once. 7% to 9.5% of the sample belongs to the ten largest clones.

This specimen comes from a study of T cells in Graves' hyperthyroidism and ophthalmopathy (dated by TCRdb to the late 2010s). Context from the whole study: Peripheral blood was collected at initial diagnosis, before any treatment. To identify TCR V-J signatures that set the groups apart, the researchers used a discovery cohort of about a hundred patients, made up of around 42 with Graves' ophthalmopathy and 57 with stable Graves' hyperthyroidism. Prospective prediction of ophthalmopathy was tested in an independent validation cohort of some 20 hyperthyroidism patients and 17 patients who later progressed to ophthalmopathy. The approximately 100 discovery patients were randomly split 7:3 into training and test sets. In addition, the study compared T-cell repertoires in thyroid tissue and in blood from several Graves' hyperthyroidism patients. Once sampling was done, hyperthyroidism patients were given methimazole at a starting dose of 30 mg daily, whereas ophthalmopathy patients were given high-dose intravenous methylprednisolone. According to the paper, TCR Vbeta CDR3 sequencing was carried out on 135 peripheral blood samples, which came from over 40 ophthalmopathy, approximately 78 hyperthyroidism and roughly 17 progressor patients. Beyond this particular receptor, the publication reports: In cross-validation, a model built on a 13 V-J signature told ophthalmopathy apart from stable hyperthyroidism with 85% to 90% sensitivity and around 83% specificity, and in testing the same model reached 80%/75%. Most expanded thyroid clonotypes (frequency above 0.001) were also detected in blood, a finding suggesting that blood repertoires may reflect thyroid immune responses. In validation, the model predicted progression to ophthalmopathy a median of around 6.5 months before onset, with roughly 70% sensitivity and 72.22% specificity. No statistical method was used to set the sample size in advance, and investigators knew the group allocation.

The sequence was obtained from a woman aged 40 to 50 with Graves' hyperthyroidism. This sequence uses TRBV7-3 and TRBJ2-1; the D region possibly corresponds to TRBD2 (6 bases align). The sequenced sample consisted of blood. The bases read TGTGCCAGCAGCTTAGGGGGAGGACTGAATGAGCAGTTCTTC. It translates to CASSLGGGLNEQFF. With the portions outside the CDR3 filled from the reference TRBV7-3 and TRBJ2-1 genes, the complete variable region becomes GAGVSQTPSNKVTEKGKYVELRCDPISGHTALYWYRQSLGQGPEFLIYFQGTGAADDSGLPNDRFFAVRPEGSVSTLKIQRTERGDSAVYLCASSLGGGLNEQFFGPGTRLTVL.